What follows are 5 T cell receptor beta chains derived from one specimen sequenced in a study of cytomegalovirus exposure and HLA in healthy donors. Primers included in the PCR were 60 Vbeta and 13 Jbeta primers. Libraries were prepared by immunoSEQ multiplex PCR; TCRdb keeps only in-frame clonotypes and omits some of them. Of 65,000 or so clones in the sample, about 80% are singletons; the top ten hold approximately 3.4%. The sample taken for sequencing was PBMCs. The source of these receptors is a woman in her thirties or forties in good health and CMV-seropositive.

The sample holds one count of this clone. V and J are TRBV10-3 and TRBJ2-5; 7 bases align to TRBD2. In germline, CDR1 is ENHRY, CDR2 SYGVKD. CDR3 length: 13 amino acids. V gave up 4 bases and J gave up 4 bases; unmatched junction bases: 3. DNA for the CDR3: TGTGCCATCAGTGCTAGCGGTGGAGAGACCCAGTACTTC. Translation: CAISASGGETQYF.

The chain recombines TRBV2 with TRBJ2-3; 11 nucleotides align to TRBD1. This CDR3 has 13 residues. Trimming removed 11 bases from V and 2 bases from J; junction bases left unmatched: 3. The germline V gene has CDR1 SNHLY and CDR2 FYNNEI. For the CDR3, the DNA is TGTGCCGGACAGGGGGCGTTCACAGATACGCAGTATTTT. This codes for CAGQGAFTDTQYF.

J is TRBJ1-2 and V is TRBV7-2; possible D gene TRBD1, 6 bases. The CDR3 runs 12 residues. CDR1 is SGHTA, CDR2 FQGNSA, per germline. V gave up 5 bases and J gave up 8 bases, with 12 bases separating them. The CDR3 region has the DNA TGTGCCAGCAGCACTCACAGGGAGGGCTACACCTTC. Its translation is CASSTHREGYTF.

This clone was seen only a few times. The chain recombines TRBV6-6 with TRBJ1-2; 7 positions agree with TRBD1. The CDR3 runs to 15 residues. The germline V gene encodes CDR1 MNHNY and CDR2 SVGAGI (reference sequence). Unmatched junction bases numbered 7, after V lost 2 bases and J lost 4 bases. This chain's CDR3 is CASSYPRTGRYGYTF. CDR3 in DNA: TGTGCCAGCAGTTACCCAAGGACAGGACGCTATGGCTACACCTTC.

V usage is TRBV5-8 and J usage is TRBJ1-4; 11 bases agree with TRBD1. Germline CDR1 and CDR2: SGHTS and YDEGEE. V lost 4 bases and J lost 0; bases outside the gene matches: 2. This CDR3 contains 16 residues. The CDR3 DNA reads TGTGCCAGCAGCCCGGGACAGGGGGCAACTAATGAAAAACTGTTTTTT. This translates into CASSPGQGATNEKLFF.